This entry concerns a single T cell receptor beta chain. Its antigen remains unidentified. The CDR3 spans 14 residues. The V and J ends lost 1 base and 12 bases, in that order; junction bases with no gene match: 9. Germline-derived CDR1 and CDR2 are SGHDT and YYEEEE. This sample was taken from a study of cytomegalovirus exposure and HLA in healthy donors. Notes on the study in general: Many donors shared some public TCRs, even though most TCR sequences were rare. Segments of the TCR beta V type were, in most cases, productive about 87% or about 30% of the time in an earlier analysis.

The PCR used 60 Vbeta and 13 Jbeta primers. The assay was immunoSEQ multiplex PCR, and TCRdb's table has in-frame clones only and misses some. In the table there are 150,000 to 180,000 clones, 80% of which are singletons. The V and J genes are TRBV5-6 and TRBJ2-1, with 8 bases aligning to TRBD2. The TCR sequence derives from a man aged 25 to 40 in good health and CMV-seropositive. Material: PBMCs. The CDR3 is CASSLRGGGATQFF. As DNA, the CDR3 is TGTGCCAGCAGCTTGCGGGGGGGAGGGGCAACGCAGTTCTTC.